The clone carrying this T cell receptor (beta chain) was seen a handful of times. This specimen comes from a study of blood T cell repertoires in COVID-19. About the research overall: Donors in the United States, Italy and Spain gave samples during acute or convalescent COVID-19. T cells, B-cell-depleted T cells, or PBMCs supplied cDNA or gDNA.

Original handling: Reference gene primer amplification in the assay estimated nucleated cell counts. Some clones are missing from TCRdb's copy, which holds only in-frame ones; the method was immunoSEQ multiplex PCR. The D gene and trimming were derived from the DNA, and the V and J assignments and clone size from that table. The sample contains some 45,000 clones, around 80% of which appear only once. The CDR3 has 14 amino acids. J gave up 7 bases and V 4 bases, and 5 bases lay outside the gene matches. CDR1 is LNHDA, CDR2 SQIVND, per germline (reference sequence). The source is an elderly man in a cohort sampled during active COVID-19. This chain uses TRBV19 with TRBJ1-4; 8 bases line up with TRBD1. Sequencing input: peripheral blood. The CDR3 region has the DNA TGTGCCAGTAGTACGACAGGGGCTCCTGAAAAACTGTTTTTT. Encoded protein: CASSTTGAPEKLFF.